This T cell receptor beta chain was captured in a study of blood T cell repertoires in COVID-19 (dated by TCRdb to about 2020). With regard to the full study: Collaborator samples came from the United States, Italy and Spain and covered acute and convalescent phases of COVID-19. Deeply sampled blood TCRbeta repertoires from subjects exposed to, actively infected with, or recovered from COVID-19 were included in the dataset. Where available, HLA class I and class II types were obtained from metadata supplied by the sample provider rather than from assay-based typing. The samples were drawn from the first 160 participants of the ongoing ImmuneRACE study and from 1,254 subjects provided by 6 global collaborators. A freely available public database, intended as a resource for researchers studying the immune response to SARS-CoV-2, is where the repertoires were released. Nearly every sample came with metadata listing a de-identified subject ID, COVID-19 status, age in years and sex. The material from the prospective study consisted of cDNA or gDNA derived from T cells, B-cell-depleted T cells, or PBMCs.

TCRbeta CDR3 regions were amplified from genomic DNA by means of the immunoSEQ Assay, a bias-controlled multiplex PCR. For the original study's pipeline: The number of nucleated cells in each sample was estimated from the amplification of reference gene primers within the assay. To quantify the absolute abundance of each unique TCRbeta CDR3 rearrangement, sequence reads were collapsed and filtered. For each sample, productive Simpson clonality was calculated as the square root of Simpson's diversity index over productive rearrangements. Sourced from immuneACCESS, this table was stored by TCRdb with only in-frame sequences that have V and J called. A share of the clones is absent; for the studies checked, an unresolved V gene accounts for under half, and the remainder has no known explanation. V and J calls and clone size are given by that table; D and trimming were obtained from the DNA. For this sample the table gives a few hundred thousand clones, of which 80% to 90% were detected only once. Clones ranked in the top ten supply under 2.5% of the sample.

Participants in the prospective study were enrolled through a virtual design, were aged about 18 to 100 years, and lived in approximately 24 United States geographic areas. To assign participants to cohorts, the prospective study relied on clinical history that participants themselves reported in a screening survey and a study questionnaire. For ImmuneRACE Cohort 3, a participant was defined as recovered based on two consecutive negative NP/OP PCR tests, clearance by a healthcare professional, or resolution of symptoms. In the prospective study, whole blood, serum and a nasopharyngeal or oropharyngeal swab were collected from each participant by mobile phlebotomists. Participants in the prospective study had the option to provide additional blood draws and questionnaires over an approximately 2-month period. Before DNA extraction, blood samples from the prospective study were shipped at room temperature or frozen.

The paper's findings and limits, for the study overall: Clinical and demographic metadata were provided uncurated, with the amount varying by source and participant.

Relative to germline, V is 2 bases shorter and J is 3 bases shorter, with 10 bases between their ends. Inclusive of the bounding cysteine and phenylalanine, the CDR3 is 14 residues long. Only the CDR3 DNA is retained, 42 bases long and in frame from the first base. CDR1 and CDR2 are read off the germline V gene as SGHRS and YFSETQ. Concerning this clone: What this receptor recognizes is not known. The input lacks base qualities; no much larger clone sits a single base away.

The chain is made from TRBV5-1 and TRBJ2-3; TRBD1 might be the D gene, on 6 matching bases. Sequencing input: PBMCs or T cells enriched from blood (not recorded which). This receptor was identified in a man aged 30-40 years who had recovered from COVID-19. This receptor carries the CDR3 CASSLEQGTDTQYF. Here is the DNA: TGCGCCAGCAGCTTAGAACAGGGTACAGATACGCAGTATTTT.